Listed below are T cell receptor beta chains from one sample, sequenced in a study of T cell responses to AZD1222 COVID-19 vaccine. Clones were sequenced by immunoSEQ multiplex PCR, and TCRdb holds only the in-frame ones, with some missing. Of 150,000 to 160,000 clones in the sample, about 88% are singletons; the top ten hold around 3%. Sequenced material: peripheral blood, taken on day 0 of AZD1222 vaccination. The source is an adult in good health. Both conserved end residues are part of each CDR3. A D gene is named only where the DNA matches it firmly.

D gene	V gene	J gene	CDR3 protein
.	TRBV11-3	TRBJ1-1	CASSLQGTSTEAFF
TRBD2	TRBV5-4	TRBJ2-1	CASSYGLAGGPNEQFF
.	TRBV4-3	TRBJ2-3	CASSQDGASTDTQYF
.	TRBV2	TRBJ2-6	CATSSGANVLTF
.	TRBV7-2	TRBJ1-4	CASSLGEAGRGEKLFF
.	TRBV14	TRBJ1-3	CASSQGRGQSSGNTIYF
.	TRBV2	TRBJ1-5	CASRRSNQPQHF
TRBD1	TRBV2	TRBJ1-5	CASSVDRELQPQHF
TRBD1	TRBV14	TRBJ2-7	CASSQDWTGDEQYF
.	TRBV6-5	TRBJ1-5	CASTGPLYNQPQHF
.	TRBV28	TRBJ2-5	CASSPGGREETQYF
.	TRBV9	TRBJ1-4	CASSLATNEKLFF
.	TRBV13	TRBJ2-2	CASSLVGGDTGELFF
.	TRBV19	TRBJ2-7	CASSWQVLSYEQYF
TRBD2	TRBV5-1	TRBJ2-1	CASSVEPPGLAGNNEQFF
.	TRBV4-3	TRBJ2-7	CASSPGGTADEQYF
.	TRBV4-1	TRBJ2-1	CASSQTGARSSYNEQFF
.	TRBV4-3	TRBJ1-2	CASSQDQGYYGYTF
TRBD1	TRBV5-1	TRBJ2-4	CASETGGIQYF
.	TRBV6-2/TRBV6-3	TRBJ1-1	CASSHNGGTEAFF
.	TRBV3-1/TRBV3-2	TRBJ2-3	CASSPEAGYTDTQYF
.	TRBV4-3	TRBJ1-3	CASSQRGGGNTIYF
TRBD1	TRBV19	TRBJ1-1	CASSIDGGTGVQPRGAFF
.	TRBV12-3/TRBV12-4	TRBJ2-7	CASSLQFYEQYF
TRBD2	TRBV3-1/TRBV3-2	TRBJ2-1	CASSQGRLAGDTHCNEQFF
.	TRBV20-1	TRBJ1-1	CSARDGTEAFF
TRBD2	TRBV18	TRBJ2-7	CASSTSGEQYF
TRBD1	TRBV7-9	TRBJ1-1	CASSLAGGREAFF